This passage covers 23 T cell receptor beta chains from one sample sequenced in a study of T cell repertoires in cytomegalovirus infection. MiXCR, applied by TCRdb to the reads, yields one record per CDR3 protein. The sample includes 200,000 or so distinct CDR3 sequences, approximately 30% of them seen just once. The sample consisted of PBMCs. The receptors stem from a human donor in good health (CMV status not recorded). Some clones in this sample may be carry-over from other donors' samples.

The rearrangement links TRBV10-3 to TRBJ2-5; D unresolved. Germline V gene data show CDR1 as ENHRY and CDR2 as SYGVKD. The ends were cut back, 0 bases at V and 1 base at J, with 12 bases in the middle. This CDR3 region has 16 residues. The DNA of the CDR3 is TGTGCCATCAGTGAGTCGACCCGGAGCACCCAAGAGACCCAGTACTTC. It codes for CAISESTRSTQETQYF.

This clonotype was recorded many times. This chain connects TRBV7-8 to TRBJ1-3; D is unresolved. The CDR3 is 15 amino acids. Trimming pared 7 bases from V and 0 bases from J, leaving 13 bases between. Germline V lookup: CDR1 SGHVS, CDR2 FQNEAQ. The CDR3 sequence: CASTWGGYSGNTIYF. In DNA form, the CDR3 reads TGTGCCAGCACTTGGGGTGGATACTCTGGAAACACCATATATTTT.

The gene calls are TRBV2 and TRBJ1-2; D is unresolved. Germline V gene sequence: CDR1 SNHLY, CDR2 FYNNEI. V was pared by 1 base and J by 4 bases, with 10 bases between. The CDR3 consists of 14 residues. The CDR3 coding sequence is TGTGCCAGCAGTGAAGATCCCGGCCCCTATGGCTACACCTTC. Its translation: CASSEDPGPYGYTF. The whole variable domain, filled in from reference TRBV2 and TRBJ1-2, reads EPEVTQTPSHQVTQMGQEVILRCVPISNHLYFYWYRQILGQKVEFLVSFYNNEISEKSEIFDDQFSVERPDGSNFTLKIRSTKLEDSAMYFCASSEDPGPYGYTFGSGTRLTVV.

For this clonotype: The junction differs from germline at one of its ends, possibly a read error. The chain employs TRBV19 and TRBJ2-7, with D maybe TRBD1 (6 bases). The V gene's germline CDR1 is LNHDA and CDR2 SQIVND (reference sequence). This CDR3 is 14 amino acids long. Here the CDR3 DNA reads TGTGCCGGTAGTCCCGGACAGCTCCTCCACGAGCAGTACTTC. It specifies CAGSPGQLLHEQYF.

This clonotype was counted many times. This sequence joins TRBV7-2 and TRBJ1-5; 8 positions agree with TRBD1. The J segment lost 5 bases and the V segment lost 5 bases, leaving 2 bases of the junction unmatched. The CDR3 extends over 13 amino acids. Germline lookup yields CDR1 SGHTA and CDR2 FQGNSA. The CDR3: CASSGQGDQPQHF. CDR3 nucleotides: TGTGCCAGCAGCGGACAGGGCGATCAGCCCCAGCATTTT.

The sample holds a few counts of this clonotype. The rearrangement links TRBV12-3 or TRBV12-4 to TRBJ1-1; no reliable D call. CDR3 length: 15 residues. Trimming pared 2 bases from V and 1 base from J, leaving 11 bases between. The CDR3 loop reads CASSLKGGSNTEAFF. The CDR3, as DNA: TGTGCCAGCAGTTTAAAGGGCGGCTCGAACACTGAAGCTTTCTTT.

V usage is TRBV6-5 and J usage is TRBJ2-3, with TRBD2 as a possible D gene (5 bases). The CDR3 sequence is 13 residues long. Germline CDR1 MNHEY, CDR2 SVGAGI. V was trimmed by 11 bases and J by 0 bases, leaving 12 bases between them. CDR3 amino acids: CASFPGSTDTQYF. CDR3 in DNA: TGTGCCTCCTTCCCGGGGAGCACAGATACGCAGTATTTT.

This clonotype was seen once. The V call is TRBV18, the J call TRBJ1-1; D is undetermined. Trimming took 0 bases from V and 1 from J, leaving 12 bases between them. The CDR3 extends over 16 amino acids. Germline V lookup: CDR1 KGHSH, CDR2 LQKENI. CDR3 in DNA: TGTGCCAGCTCACCACCGGACGCGTTGGGGAACACTGAAGCTTTCTTT. It encodes CASSPPDALGNTEAFF.

Ten or more counts support this clonotype. The rearrangement joins TRBV7-2 to TRBJ1-6; D may be TRBD1 (5 bases). V shed 1 base and J shed 7 bases, with 8 bases lying between them. The germline gives CDR1 SGHTA, CDR2 FQGNSA. The CDR3 runs to 14 residues. The chain's CDR3 is CASSLGGGNSPLHF. CDR3 DNA sequence: TGTGCCAGCAGCTTAGGTGGGGGAAATTCACCCCTCCACTTT.

V and J are TRBV6-2 or TRBV6-3 and TRBJ2-1; tentatively, D is TRBD1 (6 bases). Germline V gene lookup returns CDR1 MNHEY and CDR2 SVGEGT. CDR3 size: 13 residues. With 4 bases removed from V and 8 bases from J, the gap between germline ends came to 12 bases. The CDR3 nucleotides read TGTGCCAGCAGTTCAACCAGGGGAGATGAGCAGTTCTTC. This encodes CASSSTRGDEQFF.

This chain uses TRBV9 with TRBJ1-6; D gene uncertain. V lost 0 bases and J 9 bases, leaving 10 bases between the germline ends. The CDR3 runs to 14 residues. Germline V gene sequence: CDR1 SGDLS, CDR2 YYNGEE. The CDR3 loop reads CASSVEGIGSPLHF. CDR3 nucleotides: TGTGCCAGCAGCGTAGAGGGTATCGGTTCACCCCTCCACTTT.

The V and J genes are TRBV10-3 and TRBJ2-2, with TRBD1 matching over 9 bases. CDR1 and CDR2 from the germline V gene are ENHRY and SYGVKD. The CDR3 runs to 12 residues. The CDR3 DNA is TGTGCTTTAGGACAGGGGACCGGGGAGCTGTTTTTT. This codes for CALGQGTGELFF.

The chain carries TRBV12-3 or TRBV12-4 and TRBJ2-1; D is ambiguous. V lost 1 base and J 7 bases, leaving 8 bases between the germline ends. This CDR3 is built from 13 residues. CDR3 residues: CASSLERINEQFF. CDR3 coding DNA: TGTGCCAGCAGTTTAGAACGGATTAATGAGCAGTTCTTC.

The sample holds a few counts of this clonotype. The chain joins TRBV5-4 to TRBJ1-2; 7 nucleotides match TRBD1. Per the germline V gene, CDR1 is SGHNT and CDR2 is YYREEE (reference sequence). The CDR3 runs 14 residues. V shed 5 bases, J shed 2 bases, and the junction held 6 bases outside the gene matches. CDR3 residues: CASRRAGQNYGYTF. The CDR3 DNA reads TGTGCCAGCAGGAGGGCGGGACAGAACTATGGCTACACCTTC.

This clonotype was observed a few times. The genes are TRBV4-1 and TRBJ2-2; perhaps TRBD2 as D (6 bases). This CDR3 spans 17 amino acids. Germline assignment: CDR1 MGHRA and CDR2 YSYEKL. V was trimmed by 3 bases and J by 0 bases, leaving 14 bases between them. The CDR3 loop is CASSHGAGTANTGELFF. CDR3 sequence (DNA): TGCGCCAGCAGCCATGGGGCGGGGACCGCGAACACCGGGGAGCTGTTTTTT.

The chain is built from TRBV23-1 and TRBJ1-4, with 7 bases aligning to TRBD1. TRBV23-1 is an open reading frame whose function is uncertain. J gave up 5 bases and V 0 bases, and 3 bases lay outside the gene matches. The CDR3 extends over 15 amino acids. The CDR3 DNA sequence: TGCGCCAGCAGTCAATCGATGGGACAGAATGAAAAACTGTTTTTT. Amino acids: CASSQSMGQNEKLFF.

The sample holds a few counts of this clonotype. The V gene is TRBV6-1, the J gene TRBJ2-1; 10 bases line up with TRBD2. The CDR3 has 16 amino acids. Germline V gene sequence: CDR1 MNHNS, CDR2 SASEGT. Trimming took 5 bases from V and 4 from J; bases not matched to a gene: 8. This CDR3 is CASSTRSGGGYNEQFF. DNA of the CDR3: TGTGCCAGCAGTACCAGGAGCGGGGGGGGGTACAATGAGCAGTTCTTC.

The sample holds a few counts of this clonotype. This chain connects TRBV11-2 to TRBJ2-7; tentatively, D is TRBD1 (5 bases). The CDR3 contains 15 residues. Per the germline V gene, CDR1 is SGHAT and CDR2 is FQNNGV. Trimming took off 5 bases at V and 5 bases at J, with 19 bases between the two ends. This CDR3 is CASSPYAGPRDEQYF. The CDR3 DNA reads TGTGCCAGCAGCCCCTATGCAGGGCCTCGAGACGAGCAGTACTTC.

J is TRBJ2-1 and V is TRBV14, with unresolved D. Deletions cut 0 bases from V and 4 bases from J, with 7 bases between. Germline V gene sequence: CDR1 SGHDN, CDR2 FVKESK. CDR3 length: 14 residues. For the CDR3, the DNA is TGTGCCAGCAGCCAAGATGGCAGGTACAATGAGCAGTTCTTC. It specifies CASSQDGRYNEQFF.

This clonotype turned up a few times. The V and J genes are TRBV11-2 and TRBJ2-7, with 9 bases aligning to TRBD1. After removal of 7 bases from V and 1 base from J, the junction contained 5 bases not matched to a gene. The germline gives CDR1 SGHAT, CDR2 FQNNGV. The CDR3 consists of 14 residues. CDR3 region: CASTTGTGSYEQYF. The CDR3 DNA is TGTGCCAGCACCACCGGGACAGGGTCCTACGAGCAGTACTTC.

As concerns this clonotype: A much larger clone lies one base from this, so it may be a read error. The genes are TRBV7-2 and TRBJ2-2; D call uncertain. Germline CDR1 and CDR2: SGHTA and FQGNSA. This CDR3 is 13 amino acids long. V lost 2 bases to trimming and J lost 7 bases, with 8 bases between them. The CDR3: CASSLIEVGELFF. CDR3 DNA sequence: TGTGCCAGCAGCTTAATCGAAGTCGGGGAGCTGTTTTTT.

The genes are TRBV6-2 or TRBV6-3 and TRBJ2-7; no definite D call. With 7 bases removed from V and 2 bases from J, the gap between germline ends came to 12 bases. CDR1 is MNHEY, CDR2 SVGEGT, per germline. There are 13 residues in the CDR3. CDR3 DNA: TGTGCCAGCACCCACGGTTGGGCCTACGAGCAGTACTTC. It yields the protein CASTHGWAYEQYF.

This clonotype has at least ten counts. The CDR3 here is CASSLRGRGTEAFF. Written as DNA, the CDR3 is TGTGCCAGCAGCCTGAGAGGGAGGGGTACTGAAGCTTTCTTT. The chain combines TRBV11-2 with TRBJ1-1, with D perhaps matching TRBD1 (5 bases). The CDR3 length is 14 residues. Trimming took 5 bases from V and 5 from J, leaving 15 bases between them. Germline loops: CDR1 SGHAT, CDR2 FQNNGV.